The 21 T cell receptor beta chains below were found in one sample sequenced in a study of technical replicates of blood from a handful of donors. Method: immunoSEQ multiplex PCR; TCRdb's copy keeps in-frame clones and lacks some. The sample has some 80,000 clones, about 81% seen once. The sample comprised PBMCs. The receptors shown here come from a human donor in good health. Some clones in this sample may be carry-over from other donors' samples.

CDR3 nucleotide sequence: TGTGCCAGCAGCGTAGTGAAAAGCGGTAGCGGGATCTCCTACGAGCAGTACTTC. It encodes CASSVVKSGSGISYEQYF. This chain uses TRBV9 with TRBJ2-7, with TRBD2 identical over 8 bases. The CDR3 sequence is 18 residues long. With 0 bases clipped from V and 0 bases from J, the junction kept 11 bases outside the gene matches. CDR1 is SGDLS and CDR2 is YYNGEE in the germline V gene.

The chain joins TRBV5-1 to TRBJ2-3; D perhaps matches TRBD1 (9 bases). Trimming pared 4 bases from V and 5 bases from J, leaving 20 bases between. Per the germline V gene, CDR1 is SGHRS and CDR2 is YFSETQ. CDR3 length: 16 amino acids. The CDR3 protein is CASSQRGMDRGDTQYF. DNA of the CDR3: TGCGCCAGCAGCCAGCGGGGGATGGACAGGGGAGATACGCAGTATTTT.

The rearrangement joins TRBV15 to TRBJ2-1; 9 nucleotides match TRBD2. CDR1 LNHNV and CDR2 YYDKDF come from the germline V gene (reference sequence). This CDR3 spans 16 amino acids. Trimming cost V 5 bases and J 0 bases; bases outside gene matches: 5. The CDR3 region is CATSGASGNSYNEQFF. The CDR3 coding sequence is TGTGCCACCAGCGGAGCTAGCGGGAACTCCTACAATGAGCAGTTCTTC.

The CDR3 DNA is TGTGCCAGCAGTGAATATTCGGGAACCTATGGCTACACCTTC. It codes for CASSEYSGTYGYTF. The chain joins TRBV25-1 to TRBJ1-2; D not resolved. The CDR3 has 14 amino acids. Deletions cut 0 bases from V and 4 bases from J, with 9 bases between. The germline V gene has CDR1 MGHDK and CDR2 SYGVNS.

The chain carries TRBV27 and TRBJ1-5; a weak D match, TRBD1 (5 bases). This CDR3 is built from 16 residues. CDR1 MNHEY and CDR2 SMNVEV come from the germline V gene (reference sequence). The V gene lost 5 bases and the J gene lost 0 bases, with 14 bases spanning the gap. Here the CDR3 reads CASSETVSGSNQPQHF. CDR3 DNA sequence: TGTGCCAGCAGTGAGACAGTCTCTGGTAGCAATCAGCCCCAGCATTTT.

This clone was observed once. This chain's CDR3 is CASRTDIGYGYTF. CDR3 nucleotide sequence: TGTGCCAGCAGGACGGACATCGGCTATGGCTACACCTTC. The chain uses TRBV6-5 and TRBJ1-2; tentative D call: TRBD1 (5 bases). CDR3 length equals 13 residues. Deletions cut 6 bases from V and 4 bases from J, with 12 bases between. The germline V gene encodes CDR1 MNHEY and CDR2 SVGAGI.

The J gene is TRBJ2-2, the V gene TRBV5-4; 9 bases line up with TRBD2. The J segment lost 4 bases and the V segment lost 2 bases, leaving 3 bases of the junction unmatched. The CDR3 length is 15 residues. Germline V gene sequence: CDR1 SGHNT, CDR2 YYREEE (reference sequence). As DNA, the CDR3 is TGTGCCAGCAGCTTTAGCGGGGGCTCCACCGGGGAGCTGTTTTTT. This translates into CASSFSGGSTGELFF.

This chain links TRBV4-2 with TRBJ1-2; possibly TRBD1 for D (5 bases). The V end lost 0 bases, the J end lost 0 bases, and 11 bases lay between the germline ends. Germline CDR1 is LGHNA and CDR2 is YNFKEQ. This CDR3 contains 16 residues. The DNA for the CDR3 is TGTGCCAGCAGCCAAGAGGCGGGACGAGCTAACTATGGCTACACCTTC. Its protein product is CASSQEAGRANYGYTF.

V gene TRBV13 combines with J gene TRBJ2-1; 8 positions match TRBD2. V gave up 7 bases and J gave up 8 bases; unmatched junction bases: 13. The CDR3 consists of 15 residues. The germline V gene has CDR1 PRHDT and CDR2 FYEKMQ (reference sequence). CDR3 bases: TGTGCCAGCACTCCCCAAGGGACTAGGTCGGATGAGCAGTTCTTC. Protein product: CASTPQGTRSDEQFF.

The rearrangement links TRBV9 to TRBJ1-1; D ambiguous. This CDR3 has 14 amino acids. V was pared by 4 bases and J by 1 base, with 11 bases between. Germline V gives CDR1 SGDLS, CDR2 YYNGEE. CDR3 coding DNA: TGTGCCAGCAGCCTAACCTTCGGGAACACTGAAGCTTTCTTT. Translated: CASSLTFGNTEAFF.

The CDR3 is CASSPPRGGGQETQYF. Written as DNA, the CDR3 is TGTGCCAGCTCACCACCTCGAGGGGGGGGCCAAGAGACCCAGTACTTC. The chain has TRBV18 and TRBJ2-5, with D possibly TRBD2 on 7 matching bases. V lost 0 bases, J lost 1 base, and 12 bases lay in between. Germline CDR1 and CDR2: KGHSH and LQKENI. This CDR3 comprises 16 residues.

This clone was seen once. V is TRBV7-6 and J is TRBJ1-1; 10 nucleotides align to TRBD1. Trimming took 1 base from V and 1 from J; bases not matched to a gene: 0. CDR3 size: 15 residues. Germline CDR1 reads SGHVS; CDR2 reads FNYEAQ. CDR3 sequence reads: CASSLGTGGNTEAFF. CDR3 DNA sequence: TGTGCCAGCAGCTTAGGGACAGGGGGGAACACTGAAGCTTTCTTT.

The CDR3 DNA reads as TGTGCCAGCAGCCGGTGGGACAGCACCGGGGAGACCCAGTACTTC. Translation gives CASSRWDSTGETQYF. This sequence joins TRBV14 and TRBJ2-5; 7 nucleotides align to TRBD1. The germline V gene has CDR1 SGHDN and CDR2 FVKESK. Trimming removed 4 bases from V and 5 bases from J; junction bases left unmatched: 10. The length of the CDR3 is 15 residues.

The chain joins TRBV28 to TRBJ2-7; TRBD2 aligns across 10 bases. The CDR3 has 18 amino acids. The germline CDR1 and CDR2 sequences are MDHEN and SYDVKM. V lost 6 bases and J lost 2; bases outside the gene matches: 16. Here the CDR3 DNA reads TGTGCCAGCAGCTACCAGGTGGGTAGCACTAGCGGGACCTACGAGCAGTACTTC. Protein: CASSYQVGSTSGTYEQYF. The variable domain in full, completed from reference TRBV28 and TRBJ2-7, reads DVKVTQSSRYLVKRTGEKVFLECVQDMDHENMFWYRQDPGLGLRLIYFSYDVKMKEKGDIPEGYSVSREKKERFSLILESASTNQTSMYLCASSYQVGSTSGTYEQYFGPGTRLTVT.

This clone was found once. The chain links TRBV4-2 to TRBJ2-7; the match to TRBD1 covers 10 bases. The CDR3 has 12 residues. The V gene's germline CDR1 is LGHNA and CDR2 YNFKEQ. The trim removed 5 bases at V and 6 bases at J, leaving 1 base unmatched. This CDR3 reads CASSWTGGEQYF. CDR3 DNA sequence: TGTGCCAGCAGCTGGACAGGGGGCGAGCAGTACTTC.

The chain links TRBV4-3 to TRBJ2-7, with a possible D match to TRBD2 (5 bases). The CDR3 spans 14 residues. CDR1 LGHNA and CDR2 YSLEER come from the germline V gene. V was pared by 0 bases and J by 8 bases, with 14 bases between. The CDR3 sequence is CASSQDISGSKQYF. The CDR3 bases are TGCGCCAGCAGCCAAGATATCTCGGGGTCAAAGCAGTACTTC.

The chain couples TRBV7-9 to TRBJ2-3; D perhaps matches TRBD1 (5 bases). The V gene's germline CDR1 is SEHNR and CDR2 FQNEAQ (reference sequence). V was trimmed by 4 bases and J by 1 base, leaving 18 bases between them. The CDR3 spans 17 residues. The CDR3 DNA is TGTGCCAGCAGCTCCCTATTACAGGCGGATGGCACAGATACGCAGTATTTT. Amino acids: CASSSLLQADGTDTQYF.

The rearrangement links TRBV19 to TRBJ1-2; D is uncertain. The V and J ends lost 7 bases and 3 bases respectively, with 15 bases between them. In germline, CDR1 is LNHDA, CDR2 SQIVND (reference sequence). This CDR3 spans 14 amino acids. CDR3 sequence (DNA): TGTGCCAGTACTCCTCGTGGAGGGCACTATGGCTACACCTTC. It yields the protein CASTPRGGHYGYTF.

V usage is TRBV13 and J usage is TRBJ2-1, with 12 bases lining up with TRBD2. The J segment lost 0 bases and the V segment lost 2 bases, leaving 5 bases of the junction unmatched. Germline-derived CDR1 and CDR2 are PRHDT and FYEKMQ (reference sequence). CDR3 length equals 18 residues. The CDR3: CASSLILAGGTSYNEQFF. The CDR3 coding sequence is TGTGCCAGCAGCTTAATCCTAGCGGGAGGGACCTCCTACAATGAGCAGTTCTTC.

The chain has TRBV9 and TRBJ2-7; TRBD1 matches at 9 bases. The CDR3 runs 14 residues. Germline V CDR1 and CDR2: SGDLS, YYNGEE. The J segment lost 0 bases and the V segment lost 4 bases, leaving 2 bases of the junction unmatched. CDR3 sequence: CASSLQGASYEQYF. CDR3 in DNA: TGTGCCAGCAGCCTACAGGGGGCCTCCTACGAGCAGTACTTC. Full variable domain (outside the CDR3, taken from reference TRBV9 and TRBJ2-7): DSGVTQTPKHLITATGQRVTLRCSPRSGDLSVYWYQQSLDQGLQFLIQYYNGEERAKGNILERFSAQQFPDLHSELNLSSLELGDSALYFCASSLQGASYEQYFGPGTRLTVT.

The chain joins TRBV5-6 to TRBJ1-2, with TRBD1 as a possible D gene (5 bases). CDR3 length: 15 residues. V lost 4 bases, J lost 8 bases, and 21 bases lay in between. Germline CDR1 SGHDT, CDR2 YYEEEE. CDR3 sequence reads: CASSKQVARADGYTF. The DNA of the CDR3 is TGTGCCAGCAGCAAACAAGTAGCCAGGGCTGACGGCTACACCTTC.